This entry lists 22 T cell receptor beta chains sequenced from one sample in a study of blood T cell repertoires in COVID-19 (dated by TCRdb to 2020 to 2022). Library creation used the immunoSEQ multiplex PCR assay. TCRdb took over this immuneACCESS table, retaining in-frame rearrangements with V and J assigned. Such tables are incomplete; in checked studies, under half of the missing clones stem from an unresolved V gene, and the remainder is unexplained. In all, the sample holds under 300,000 clones, and over 80% of those were seen once. Jointly, the top ten make up 1.9% of the sample. The sample comprised peripheral blood. Receptors originate from a man aged 30-40 years who had recovered from COVID-19.

The sample holds a few counts of this clone. The gene calls are TRBV7-9 and TRBJ2-1; no clear D. The V and J ends lost 1 base and 5 bases respectively, with 6 bases between them. The CDR3 covers 13 residues. The germline gives CDR1 SEHNR, CDR2 FQNEAQ (reference sequence). Here the CDR3 DNA reads TGTGCCAGCAGCTTAGGAGTAAACAATGAGCAGTTCTTC. The encoded protein is CASSLGVNNEQFF.

V and J are TRBV9 and TRBJ2-3; 8 nucleotides align to TRBD2. V gave up 0 bases and J gave up 5 bases; unmatched junction bases: 8. Germline assignment: CDR1 SGDLS and CDR2 YYNGEE. CDR3 length equals 16 residues. The CDR3 is CASSVGDGGAVDTQYF. The CDR3 DNA is TGTGCCAGCAGCGTAGGGGACGGGGGGGCCGTAGATACGCAGTATTTT.

The J gene is TRBJ2-7, the V gene TRBV28, with D perhaps TRBD1 (6 bases). Germline CDR1 reads MDHEN; CDR2 reads SYDVKM. The CDR3 totals 12 residues. V lost 10 bases and J 6 bases, leaving 16 bases between the germline ends. CDR3 DNA sequence: TGTGCCACCTCCTCGGACAGTCCCGAGCAGTACGTC. Protein product: CATSSDSPEQYV.

This clone was seen only once. The chain couples TRBV9 to TRBJ1-4, with 10 bases fitting TRBD1. Per the germline V gene, CDR1 is SGDLS and CDR2 is YYNGEE. The junction had 2 bases not matched to a gene; V was cut back by 3 bases and J by 3 bases. The CDR3 is 15 amino acids. Here the CDR3 reads CASSATGGSNEKLFF. CDR3 bases: TGTGCCAGCAGCGCGACAGGGGGCTCTAATGAAAAACTGTTTTTT.

J is TRBJ2-1 and V is TRBV19; 13 nucleotides agree with TRBD2. The germline V gene has CDR1 LNHDA and CDR2 SQIVND (reference sequence). V lost 4 bases and J lost 5; bases outside the gene matches: 2. The CDR3 runs 15 residues. The CDR3 loop reads CASSKLAGGNNEQFF. In DNA, the CDR3 is TGTGCCAGTAGTAAACTAGCGGGGGGGAACAATGAGCAGTTCTTC.

In this sample, this clone turned up once. This rearrangement joins TRBV19 to TRBJ1-5; weak D call: TRBD1 (5 bases). The CDR3 is 13 residues long. Germline CDR1 LNHDA, CDR2 SQIVND (reference sequence). V lost 8 bases to trimming and J lost 7 bases, with 15 bases between them. This CDR3 reads CASSEGLRQPQHF. The CDR3 DNA follows: TGTGCCAGTTCGGAGGGGCTGAGACAGCCCCAGCATTTT.

Concerning this clone: Other nucleotide sequences in the sample specify the same CDR3. The rearrangement uses TRBV7-3 and TRBJ2-3; D is perhaps TRBD1 (5 bases). This CDR3 contains 14 residues. The germline CDR1 and CDR2 sequences are SGHTA and FQGTGA. The V end lost 5 bases, the J end lost 2 bases, and 11 bases lay between the germline ends. The DNA for the CDR3 is TGTGCCAGCAGCCCCGGACATTCCACAGATACGCAGTATTTT. It translates to CASSPGHSTDTQYF.

The CDR3 nucleotides are TGTGCCAGCAGCGTGGGACAGGGTTCAGAGACCCAGTACTTC. Translation gives CASSVGQGSETQYF. The V gene is TRBV9, the J gene TRBJ2-5, with TRBD1 matching over 9 bases. This CDR3 is built from 14 residues. The germline gives CDR1 SGDLS, CDR2 YYNGEE. V dropped 2 bases and J dropped 4; count of bases not matched to a gene: 3.

In its sample, this clone was seen a few times. The V and J genes are TRBV7-6 and TRBJ2-1, with TRBD2 matching 9 bases. The V and J ends lost 5 bases and 0 bases, in that order; junction bases with no gene match: 14. CDR1 is SGHVS, CDR2 FNYEAQ, per germline. CDR3 length: 19 residues. The CDR3 DNA sequence: TGTGCCAGCAGCCCCAAAGCATGGAGCGGGGGGTCCTCCTACAATGAGCAGTTCTTC. Translated: CASSPKAWSGGSSYNEQFF.

This sequence joins TRBV10-3 and TRBJ2-7, with 9 bases fitting TRBD1. The length of the CDR3 is 14 residues. Germline trimming cut 4 bases from V and 5 bases from J; bases unmatched to any gene: 6. Germline assignment: CDR1 ENHRY and CDR2 SYGVKD. CDR3 protein: CAISGRDRDHEQYF. In nucleotides, the CDR3 is TGTGCCATCAGTGGCCGGGACAGGGACCACGAGCAGTACTTC.

This clone was observed once. The chain employs TRBV19 and TRBJ2-1, with unresolved D. The CDR3 runs 13 residues. Trimming removed 2 bases at V and 3 bases at J, with 5 bases between. CDR1 is LNHDA, CDR2 SQIVND, per germline (reference sequence). The CDR3 DNA is TGTGCCAGTAGTATACGTGTCTACAATGAGCAGTTCTTC. Its translation is CASSIRVYNEQFF.

This clone was seen ten or more times. This chain links TRBV19 with TRBJ2-5; 8 bases align to TRBD2. The V gene's germline CDR1 is LNHDA and CDR2 SQIVND (reference sequence). The CDR3 spans 16 residues. Trimming at V came to 3 bases and at J to 5 bases, leaving 11 bases not matched to a gene. CDR3 nucleotide sequence: TGTGCCAGTAGTATCAGTGGGGGACTAGGAGACGAGACCCAGTACTTC. It is translated as CASSISGGLGDETQYF.

The chain has TRBV6-5 and TRBJ2-5; D is perhaps TRBD2 (5 bases). The germline V gene has CDR1 MNHEY and CDR2 SVGAGI. Trimming left V 5 bases short and J 7 bases short, with 14 bases between. This CDR3 spans 13 amino acids. CDR3 in DNA: TGTGCCAGCAGTACTAGGACTCGTGGGACCCAGTACTTC. It yields the protein CASSTRTRGTQYF.

This rearrangement joins TRBV9 to TRBJ2-7; 9 bases fit TRBD1. Germline values: CDR1 SGDLS, CDR2 YYNGEE. The CDR3 is made up of 15 amino acids. V lost 2 bases to trimming and J lost 0 bases; unmatched junction nucleotides: 3. The CDR3: CASSVDRGSSYEQYF. CDR3 DNA sequence: TGTGCCAGCAGCGTCGACAGGGGGAGCTCCTACGAGCAGTACTTC.

The chain combines TRBV10-3 with TRBJ1-3; no clear D. Germline CDR1 is ENHRY and CDR2 is SYGVKD. Trimming took off 0 bases at V and 1 base at J, with 19 bases between the two ends. The length of the CDR3 is 19 residues. The CDR3 is CAISESRSEVSRSGNTIYF. CDR3 nucleotides: TGTGCCATCAGTGAGTCCCGTTCGGAGGTTTCTCGTTCTGGAAACACCATATATTTT.

The rearrangement links TRBV7-8 to TRBJ2-7; 9 nucleotides line up with TRBD1. Looked up from germline, CDR1 is SGHVS and CDR2 is FQNEAQ. The CDR3 has 16 amino acids. J gave up 5 bases and V 1 base, and 9 bases lay outside the gene matches. The CDR3 loop reads CASSLVTGTGLNEQYF. The DNA for the CDR3 is TGTGCCAGCAGCTTAGTGACCGGGACAGGGTTAAACGAGCAGTACTTC.

The chain couples TRBV10-3 to TRBJ2-2, with D perhaps matching TRBD1 (5 bases). The CDR3 runs 15 residues. V was clipped by 9 bases and J by 0 bases, with 14 bases between them. Per the germline V gene, CDR1 is ENHRY and CDR2 is SYGVKD. As DNA, the CDR3 is TGTGCCATAAGACAGAACAGCGCGAACACCGGGGAGCTGTTTTTT. Residues: CAIRQNSANTGELFF.

The chain carries TRBV3-1 (or the pseudogene TRBV3-2) and TRBJ2-5; 10 bases are shared with TRBD2. The CDR3 length is 15 residues. V was clipped by 3 bases and J by 3 bases; unmatched bases: 4. Germline V gene data show CDR1 as LGHDT and CDR2 as YNNKEL (reference sequence). The CDR3: CASSHVAGGKETQYF. DNA for the CDR3: TGTGCCAGCAGCCACGTAGCGGGGGGAAAAGAGACCCAGTACTTC.

This sequence joins TRBV7-8 and TRBJ1-5; TRBD1 agrees at 9 bases. V lost 5 bases to trimming and J lost 4 bases; unmatched junction nucleotides: 6. This CDR3 spans 15 amino acids. Germline CDR1 reads SGHVS; CDR2 reads FQNEAQ. DNA for the CDR3: TGTGCCAGCAGCCCGCTGACAGGGGGAAATCAGCCCCAGCATTTT. Translated, it gives CASSPLTGGNQPQHF.

This chain joins TRBV29-1 and TRBJ2-5; a weak D match, TRBD2 (5 bases). This CDR3 has 14 residues. The germline V gene has CDR1 SQVTM and CDR2 ANQGSEA. Trimming left V 3 bases short and J 0 bases short, with 11 bases between. CDR3 sequence reads: CSVEVARHQETQYF. The CDR3, as DNA: TGCAGCGTTGAGGTAGCGAGACACCAAGAGACCCAGTACTTC. The entire variable domain, with the rest obtained from reference TRBV29-1 and TRBJ2-5, is as follows: SAVISQKPSRDICQRGTSLTIQCQVDSQVTMMFWYRQQPGQSLTLIATANQGSEATYESGFVIDKFPISRPNLTFSTLTVSNMSPEDSSIYLCSVEVARHQETQYFGPGTRLLVL.

This clone has more than one count but fewer than ten. V gene TRBV11-2 combines with J gene TRBJ1-5; D gene uncertain. The germline gives CDR1 SGHAT, CDR2 FQNNGV. The CDR3 covers 15 residues. The V gene lost 1 base and the J gene lost 3 bases, with 10 bases spanning the gap. In DNA form, the CDR3 reads TGTGCCAGCAGCTTAGGAGGGCGCCCCAATCAGCCCCAGCATTTT. It encodes CASSLGGRPNQPQHF.

V is TRBV9 and J is TRBJ2-3; tentative D call: TRBD2 (6 bases). Germline CDR1 and CDR2: SGDLS and YYNGEE. The CDR3 totals 15 residues. Between the trimmed V and J ends, which lost 4 bases and 8 bases, there was a span of 20 bases. Here the CDR3 reads CASSLGAGKEGTQYF. In DNA form, the CDR3 reads TGTGCCAGCAGCCTTGGTGCAGGGAAGGAGGGTACGCAGTATTTT.